The clone carrying this T cell receptor (beta chain) occurred many times. Antigen specificity is unknown. TCRdb itself ran the reads through MiXCR, one entry per CDR3 protein. This sample carries around 490,000 distinct CDR3 sequences, more than 25% of them seen once, and the ten largest clones take over 10%. The data stem from a study of T cell repertoires in cytomegalovirus infection. Study as a whole: Shared public TCR beta signatures pointed to both CMV infection and a matching HLA type.

The study's findings and limits: Carriers of CMV and the relevant HLA type were discriminated by public TCR beta frequency. The response measured ex vivo was dominated by TCR beta clonotypes (HLA-C-restricted and CMV-specific).

Sequenced material: PBMCs. This receptor was identified in a human donor in good health (CMV status not recorded). Some clones in this sample may be carry-over from other donors' samples.

The CDR3 nucleotides read TGTGCCAGCAGCTTAGCGGGAGGGACAGGGGACTACGAGCAGTACTTC. Translation: CASSLAGGTGDYEQYF. The V gene is TRBV7-2, the J gene TRBJ2-7; TRBD1 agrees at 10 bases. The ends lost 0 bases at V and 3 bases at J; junction bases unmatched: 5. The germline gives CDR1 SGHTA, CDR2 FQGNSA. This CDR3 contains 16 residues.